The present entry profiles one T cell receptor beta chain with its context. What it binds is unknown. Sequencing used immunoSEQ multiplex PCR; TCRdb keeps in-frame clones, though not all of them. The repertoire holds about 1.1 million clones, with about four fifths as singletons. This entry comes from a study of shared clonotypes between healthy human individuals. Study-level background: Used for every donor were three CD4 naive, three CD4 memory, two CD8 naive and one CD8 memory plate.

Study-level results: The authors expected sequencing depth to affect clonotype sharing among donors. Shared across a few donors were 4% to 6% of the naive CD4 clonotypes.

Input material: memory CD4+ T cells from PBMCs. Regarding subset: CD45RA-negative fraction. This sequence originates from a man between 18 and 35 years old in good health. Some clones in this sample may be carry-over from other donors' samples.

The CDR3 DNA sequence: TGTGCCATAGGACTAGCGGCCCCCACAGATACGCAGTATTTT. Amino acid sequence: CAIGLAAPTDTQYF. V is TRBV10-3 and J is TRBJ2-3; 10 bases map to TRBD2. CDR1 and CDR2 (germline): ENHRY, SYGVKD. The CDR3 runs 14 residues. V shed 9 bases and J 2 bases; nucleotides not matched to a gene: 5.